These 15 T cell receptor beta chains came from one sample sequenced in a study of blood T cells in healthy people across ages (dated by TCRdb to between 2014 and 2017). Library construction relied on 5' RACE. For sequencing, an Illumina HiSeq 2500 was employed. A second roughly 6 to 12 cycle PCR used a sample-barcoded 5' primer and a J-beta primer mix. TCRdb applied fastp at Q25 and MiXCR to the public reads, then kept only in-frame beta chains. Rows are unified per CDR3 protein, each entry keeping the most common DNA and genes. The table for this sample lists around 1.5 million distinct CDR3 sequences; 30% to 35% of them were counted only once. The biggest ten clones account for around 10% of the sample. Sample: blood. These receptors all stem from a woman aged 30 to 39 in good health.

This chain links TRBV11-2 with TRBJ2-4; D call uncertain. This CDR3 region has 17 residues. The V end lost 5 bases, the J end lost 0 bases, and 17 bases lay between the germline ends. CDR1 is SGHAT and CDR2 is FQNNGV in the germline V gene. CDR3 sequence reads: CASSLGSGRIAKNIQYF. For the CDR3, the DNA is TGTGCCAGCAGCCTTGGGTCAGGCCGTATAGCCAAAAACATTCAGTACTTC. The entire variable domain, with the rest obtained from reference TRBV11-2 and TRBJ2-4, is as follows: EAGVAQSPRYKIIEKRQSVAFWCNPISGHATLYWYQQILGQGPKLLIQFQNNGVVDDSQLPKDRFSAERLKGVDSTLKIQPAKLEDSAVYLCASSLGSGRIAKNIQYFGAGTRLSVL.

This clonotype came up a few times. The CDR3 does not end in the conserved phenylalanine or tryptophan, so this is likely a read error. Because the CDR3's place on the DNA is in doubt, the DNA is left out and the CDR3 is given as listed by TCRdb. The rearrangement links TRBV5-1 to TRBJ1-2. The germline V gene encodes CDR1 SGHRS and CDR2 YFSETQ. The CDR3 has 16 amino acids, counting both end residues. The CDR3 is CASSRRAGTEHLWLHL.

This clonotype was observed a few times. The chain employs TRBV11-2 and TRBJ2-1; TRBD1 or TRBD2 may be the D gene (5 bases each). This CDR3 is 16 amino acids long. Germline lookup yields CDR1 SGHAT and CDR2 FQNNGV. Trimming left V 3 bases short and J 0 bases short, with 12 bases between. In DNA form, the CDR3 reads TGTGCCAGCAGCTTTCACGGGACCGGCTCCTACAATGAGCAGTTCTTC. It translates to CASSFHGTGSYNEQFF.

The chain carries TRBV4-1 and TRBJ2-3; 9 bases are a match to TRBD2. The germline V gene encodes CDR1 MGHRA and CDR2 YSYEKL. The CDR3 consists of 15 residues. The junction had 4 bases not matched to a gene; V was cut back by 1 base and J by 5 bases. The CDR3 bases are TGCGCCAGCAGCCAAGTAGCGGGAGAAGGAGATACGCAGTATTTT. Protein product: CASSQVAGEGDTQYF.

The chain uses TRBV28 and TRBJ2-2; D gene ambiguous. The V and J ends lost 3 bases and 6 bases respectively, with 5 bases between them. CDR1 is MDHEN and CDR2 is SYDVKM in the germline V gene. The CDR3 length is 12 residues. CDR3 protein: CASSFFAGELFF. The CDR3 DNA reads TGTGCCAGCAGTTTTTTTGCCGGGGAGCTGTTTTTT.

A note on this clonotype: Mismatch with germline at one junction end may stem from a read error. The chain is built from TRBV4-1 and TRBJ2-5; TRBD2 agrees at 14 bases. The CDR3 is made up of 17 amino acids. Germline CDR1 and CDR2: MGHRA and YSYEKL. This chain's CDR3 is CAGSPWGLAGEQETQYF. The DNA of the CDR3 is TGCGCCGGCAGCCCCTGGGGACTAGCGGGGGAGCAAGAGACCCAGTACTTC.

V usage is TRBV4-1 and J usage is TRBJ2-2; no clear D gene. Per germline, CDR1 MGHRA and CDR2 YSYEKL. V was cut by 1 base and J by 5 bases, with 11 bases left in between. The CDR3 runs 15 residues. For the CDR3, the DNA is TGCGCCAGCAGCCAAGGGTCCTTAAGTACCGGGGAGCTGTTTTTT. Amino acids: CASSQGSLSTGELFF.

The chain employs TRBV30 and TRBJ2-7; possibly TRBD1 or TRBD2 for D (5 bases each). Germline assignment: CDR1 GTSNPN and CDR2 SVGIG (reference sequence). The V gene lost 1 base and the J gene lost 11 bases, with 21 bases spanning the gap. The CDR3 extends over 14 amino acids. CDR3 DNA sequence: TGTGCCTGGAGTGCCCCCGGGGCCATATTTAGGGAGTACTTC. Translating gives CAWSAPGAIFREYF.

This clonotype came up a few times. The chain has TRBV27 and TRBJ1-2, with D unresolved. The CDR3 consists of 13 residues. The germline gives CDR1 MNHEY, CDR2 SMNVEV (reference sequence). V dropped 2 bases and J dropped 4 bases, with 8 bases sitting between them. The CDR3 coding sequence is TGTGCCAGCAGTTTAAAGGGTTCCTATGGCTACACCTTC. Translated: CASSLKGSYGYTF.

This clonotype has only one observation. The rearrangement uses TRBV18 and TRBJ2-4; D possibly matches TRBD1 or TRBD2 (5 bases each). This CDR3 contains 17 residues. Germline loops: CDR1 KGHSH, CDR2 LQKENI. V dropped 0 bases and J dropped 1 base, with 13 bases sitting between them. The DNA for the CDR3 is TGTGCCAGCTCACCACCGCCAGGGTCGGGGGCCAAAAACATTCAGTACTTC. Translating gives CASSPPPGSGAKNIQYF. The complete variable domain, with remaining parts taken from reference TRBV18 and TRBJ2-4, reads NAGVMQNPRHLVRRRGQEARLRCSPMKGHSHVYWYRQLPEEGLKFMVYLQKENIIDESGMPKERFSAEFPKEGPSILRIQQVVRGDSAAYFCASSPPPGSGAKNIQYFGAGTRLSVL.

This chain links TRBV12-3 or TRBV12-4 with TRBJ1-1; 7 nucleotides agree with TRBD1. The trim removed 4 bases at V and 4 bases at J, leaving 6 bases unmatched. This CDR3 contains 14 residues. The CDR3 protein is CASSWRSGGTEAFF. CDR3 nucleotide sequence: TGTGCCAGCAGTTGGAGGTCAGGGGGCACTGAAGCTTTCTTT.

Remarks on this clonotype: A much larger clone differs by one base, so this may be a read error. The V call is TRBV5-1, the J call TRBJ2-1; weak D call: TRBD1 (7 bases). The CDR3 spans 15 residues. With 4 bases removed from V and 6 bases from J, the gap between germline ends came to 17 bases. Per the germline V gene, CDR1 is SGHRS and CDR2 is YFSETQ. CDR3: CASSPTTEGANEQFF. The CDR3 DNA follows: TGCGCCAGCAGCCCGACGACGGAGGGGGCCAATGAGCAGTTCTTC.

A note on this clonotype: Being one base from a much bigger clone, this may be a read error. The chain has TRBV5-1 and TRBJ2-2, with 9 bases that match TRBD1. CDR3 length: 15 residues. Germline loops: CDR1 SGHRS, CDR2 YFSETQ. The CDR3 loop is CVSRGTGTNTGELFF. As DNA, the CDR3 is TGCGTCAGCAGGGGGACAGGGACGAACACCGGGGAGCTGTTTTTT.

This chain's CDR3 is CAISDLSRAPSGGSNEQFF. The CDR3 bases are TGTGCCATCAGTGATTTGAGCAGGGCGCCTAGCGGTGGCAGCAATGAGCAGTTCTTC. This chain uses TRBV10-3 with TRBJ2-1; 7 bases agree with TRBD2. The CDR3 is made up of 19 amino acids. V shed 3 bases and J 6 bases; nucleotides not matched to a gene: 20. The germline V gene encodes CDR1 ENHRY and CDR2 SYGVKD.

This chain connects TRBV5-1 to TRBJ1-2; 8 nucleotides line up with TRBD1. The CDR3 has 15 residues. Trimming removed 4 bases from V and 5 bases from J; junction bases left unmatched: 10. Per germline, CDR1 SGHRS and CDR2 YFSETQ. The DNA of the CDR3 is TGCGCCAGCAGCCCTGGGACAGGCATTCGATATGGCTACACCTTC. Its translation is CASSPGTGIRYGYTF.